This entry concerns a single T cell receptor (beta chain). One junction end disagrees with the germline gene, perhaps due to a read error. Two-round multiplex PCR amplified TCR beta CDR3 from genomic DNA. Primers (each specific to one TRBV or TRBJ gene) were used in first-round PCR. TCRdb used MiXCR to reprocess the multiplex PCR reads, holding one entry per CDR3 protein. The sample lists approximately 14,000 distinct CDR3 sequences; about half were seen once. This sample was included in a study of prognosis after radiotherapy for stage I lung cancer. Across the whole study: Median age was about 74 years (roughly 50 to 95) among about 13 men and 6 women. A biologically effective dose of at least 100 Gy came via 3-5 SBRT fractions.

Assessment by CT and PET/CT found all patients node-negative, and none had prior chemotherapy, radiotherapy or other malignancies. Germline V gene sequence: CDR1 SGHTA, CDR2 FQGNSA. There are 16 residues in the CDR3. V usage is TRBV7-2 and J usage is TRBJ2-7; 7 positions agree with TRBD2. This sequence was found in a donor over 45 with non-small cell lung cancer. This specimen was PBMCs, taken before or after stereotactic body radiation therapy (not recorded which). The CDR3 nucleotides read TGTGTCAGCAGCGGCCTGGCTGGCGGGGGTACCTACGAGCAGTACTTC. Amino acids: CVSSGLAGGGTYEQYF.